Below, one T cell receptor beta chain is given with its context. These data belong to a study of shared clonotypes between healthy human individuals. Recent acute infections and vaccinations were absent in the healthy HIV-negative adult donors. Only Caucasian adults living in Nashville, Tennessee served as donors. CD4+ cells yielded CD45RA+ naive and CD45RA-negative memory subsets. The CDR3 has 14 residues. Germline V gene lookup returns CDR1 MDHEN and CDR2 SYDVKM. The ends were cut back, 5 bases at V and 5 bases at J, with 15 bases in the middle. Clones were read by immunoSEQ multiplex PCR, and TCRdb kept only the in-frame ones, dropping some. The table has millions of clones, roughly 94% seen once.

The chain joins TRBV28 to TRBJ2-5; D perhaps matches TRBD2 (5 bases). Material: naive CD4+ T cells sorted from blood. Indicated subset: CD45RA+ positively selected. The sequence was obtained from a man younger than 35 in good health. CDR3 loop: CASSTQPGEETQYF. The CDR3 DNA reads as TGTGCCAGCAGTACCCAGCCCGGGGAGGAGACCCAGTACTTC.